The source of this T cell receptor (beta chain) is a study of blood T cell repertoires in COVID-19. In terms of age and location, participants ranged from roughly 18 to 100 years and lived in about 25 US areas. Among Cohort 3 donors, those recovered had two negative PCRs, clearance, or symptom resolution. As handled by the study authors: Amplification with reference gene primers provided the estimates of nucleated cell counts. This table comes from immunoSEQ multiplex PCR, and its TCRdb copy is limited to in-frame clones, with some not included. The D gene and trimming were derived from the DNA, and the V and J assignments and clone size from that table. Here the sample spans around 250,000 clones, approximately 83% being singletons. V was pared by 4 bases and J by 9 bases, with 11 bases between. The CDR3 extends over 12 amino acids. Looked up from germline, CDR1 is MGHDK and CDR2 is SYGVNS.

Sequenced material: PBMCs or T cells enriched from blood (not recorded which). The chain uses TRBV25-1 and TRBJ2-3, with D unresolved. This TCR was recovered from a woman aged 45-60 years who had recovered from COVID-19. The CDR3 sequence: CASSAQSWTQYF. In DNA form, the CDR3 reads TGTGCCAGCAGTGCACAGTCGTGGACGCAGTATTTT.